What follows is one T cell receptor beta chain and its context. This sample was taken from a study of cytomegalovirus exposure and HLA in healthy donors. Vbeta (60) and Jbeta (13) primers were used in the PCR. Sequenced by immunoSEQ multiplex PCR; TCRdb stores in-frame clones only, minus some. This table has about 100,000 clones, approximately 80% appearing once. Germline-derived CDR1 and CDR2 are MDHEN and SYDVKM. V was pared by 5 bases and J by 0 bases, with 8 bases between. This CDR3 spans 14 amino acids. Likely unrecorded immune exposures existed in these nominally healthy donors. Sequenced: PBMCs. The V and J genes are TRBV28 and TRBJ2-1; D might be TRBD2 (6 bases). The sequence came from a woman aged 70-85 years in good health and CMV-seropositive. The CDR3 is CASSMGGSYNEQFF. The CDR3, as DNA: TGTGCCAGCAGTATGGGGGGCTCCTACAATGAGCAGTTCTTC.